In its sample, the clone carrying this T cell receptor beta chain was seen once. The sample is drawn from a study of cytomegalovirus exposure and HLA in healthy donors. 60 Vbeta and 13 Jbeta primers were used in PCR. Assay used: immunoSEQ multiplex PCR; TCRdb lists only in-frame clones, some missing. Of 90,000 or so clones listed, about 75% are singletons. The sequence came from a man between 25 and 39 years old in good health and CMV-seropositive. The sample consisted of PBMCs.

Written as DNA, the CDR3 is TGTGCCAGCAGCTCGGGACAGGGGAATGAGCAGTTCTTC. Amino acid sequence: CASSSGQGNEQFF. The gene calls are TRBV13 and TRBJ2-1; 10 bases map to TRBD1. From germline, CDR1 is PRHDT and CDR2 FYEKMQ (reference sequence). The length of the CDR3 is 13 residues. The V segment lost 4 bases and the J segment 7 bases; nucleotides outside the gene matches: 1.